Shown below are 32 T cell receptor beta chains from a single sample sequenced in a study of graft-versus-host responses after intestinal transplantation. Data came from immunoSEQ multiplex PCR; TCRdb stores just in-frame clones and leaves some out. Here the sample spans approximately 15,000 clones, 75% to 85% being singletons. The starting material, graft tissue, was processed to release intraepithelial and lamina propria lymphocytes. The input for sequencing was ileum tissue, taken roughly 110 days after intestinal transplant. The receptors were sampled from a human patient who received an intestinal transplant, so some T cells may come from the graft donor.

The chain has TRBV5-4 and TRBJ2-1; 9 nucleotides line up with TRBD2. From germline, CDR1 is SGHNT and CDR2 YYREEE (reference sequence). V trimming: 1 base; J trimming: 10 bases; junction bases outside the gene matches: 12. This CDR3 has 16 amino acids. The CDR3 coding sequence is TGTGCCAGCAGCTTGTCACTAGCGGGCTTTTTCGTCGAGCAGTTCTTC. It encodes CASSLSLAGFFVEQFF.

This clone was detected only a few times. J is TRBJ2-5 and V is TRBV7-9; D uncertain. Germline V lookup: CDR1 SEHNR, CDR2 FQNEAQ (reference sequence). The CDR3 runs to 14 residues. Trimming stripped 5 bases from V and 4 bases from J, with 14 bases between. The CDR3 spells CASSPYSFRETQYF. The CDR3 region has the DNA TGTGCCAGCAGCCCTTACAGCTTTCGAGAGACCCAGTACTTC.

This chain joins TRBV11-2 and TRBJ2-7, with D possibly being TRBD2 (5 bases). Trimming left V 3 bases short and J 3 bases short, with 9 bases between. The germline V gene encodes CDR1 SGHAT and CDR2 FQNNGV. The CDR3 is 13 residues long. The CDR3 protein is CASSFTRDYEQYF. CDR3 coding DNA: TGTGCCAGCAGCTTCACCCGGGACTACGAGCAGTACTTC.

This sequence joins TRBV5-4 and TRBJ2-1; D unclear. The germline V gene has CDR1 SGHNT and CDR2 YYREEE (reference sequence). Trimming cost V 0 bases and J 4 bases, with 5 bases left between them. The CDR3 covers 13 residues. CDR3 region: CASSLVSYNEQFF. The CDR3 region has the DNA TGTGCCAGCAGCTTGGTATCTTACAATGAGCAGTTCTTC.

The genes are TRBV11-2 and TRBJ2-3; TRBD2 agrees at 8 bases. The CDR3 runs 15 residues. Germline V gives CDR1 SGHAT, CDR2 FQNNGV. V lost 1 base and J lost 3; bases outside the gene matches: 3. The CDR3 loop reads CASSLAGGGTDTQYF. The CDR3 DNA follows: TGTGCCAGCAGCTTAGCGGGAGGGGGGACAGATACGCAGTATTTT.

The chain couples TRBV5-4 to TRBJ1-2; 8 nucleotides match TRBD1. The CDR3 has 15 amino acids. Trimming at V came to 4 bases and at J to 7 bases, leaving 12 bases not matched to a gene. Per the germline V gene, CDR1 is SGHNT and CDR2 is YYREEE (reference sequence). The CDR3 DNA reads TGTGCCAGCAGCATGGGACAGGTCTTCTTGAGTGGCTACACCTTC. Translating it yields CASSMGQVFLSGYTF.

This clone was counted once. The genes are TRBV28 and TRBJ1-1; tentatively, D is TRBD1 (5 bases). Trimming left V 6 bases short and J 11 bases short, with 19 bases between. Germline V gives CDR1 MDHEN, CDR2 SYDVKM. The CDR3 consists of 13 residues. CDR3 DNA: TGTGCCAGCAGACTCCATCGGGGGGTTGGGGCTTTCTTT. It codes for CASRLHRGVGAFF.

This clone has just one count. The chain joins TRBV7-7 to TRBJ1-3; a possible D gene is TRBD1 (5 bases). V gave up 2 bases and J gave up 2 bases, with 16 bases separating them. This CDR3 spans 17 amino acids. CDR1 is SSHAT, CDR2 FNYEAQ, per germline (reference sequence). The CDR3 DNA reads TGTGCCAGCAGCTTATGTGTCGCAGGGCGGCCTGGAAACACCATATATTTT. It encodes CASSLCVAGRPGNTIYF.

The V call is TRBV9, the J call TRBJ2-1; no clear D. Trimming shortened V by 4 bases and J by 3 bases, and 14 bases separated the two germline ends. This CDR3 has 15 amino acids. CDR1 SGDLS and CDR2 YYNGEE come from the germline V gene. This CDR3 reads CASSIFGAGYNEQFF. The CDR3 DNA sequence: TGTGCCAGCAGCATCTTTGGTGCCGGCTACAATGAGCAGTTCTTC.

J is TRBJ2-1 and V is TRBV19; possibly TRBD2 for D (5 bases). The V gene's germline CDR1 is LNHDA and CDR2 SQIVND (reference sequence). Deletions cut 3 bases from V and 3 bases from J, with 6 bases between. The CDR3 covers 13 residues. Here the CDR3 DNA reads TGTGCCAGTAGTATCCGGGACTACAATGAGCAGTTCTTC. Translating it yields CASSIRDYNEQFF.

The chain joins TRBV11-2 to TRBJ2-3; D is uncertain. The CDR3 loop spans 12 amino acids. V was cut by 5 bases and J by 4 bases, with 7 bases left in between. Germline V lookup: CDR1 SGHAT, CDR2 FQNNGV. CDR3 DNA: TGTGCCAGCAGCCCCTCGCCAGATACGCAGTATTTT. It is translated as CASSPSPDTQYF.

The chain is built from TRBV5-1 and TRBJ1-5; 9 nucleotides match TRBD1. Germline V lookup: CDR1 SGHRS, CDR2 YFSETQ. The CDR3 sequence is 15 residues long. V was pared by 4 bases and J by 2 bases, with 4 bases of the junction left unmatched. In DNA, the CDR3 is TGCGCCAGCAGCCGGACAGGGGACGGCAATCAGCCCCAGCATTTT. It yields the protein CASSRTGDGNQPQHF.

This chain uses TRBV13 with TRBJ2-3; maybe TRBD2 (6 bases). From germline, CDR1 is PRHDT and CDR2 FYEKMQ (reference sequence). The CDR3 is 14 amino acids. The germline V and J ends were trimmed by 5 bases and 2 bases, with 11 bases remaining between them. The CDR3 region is CASSPPGDTDTQYF. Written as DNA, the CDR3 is TGTGCCAGCAGCCCTCCGGGAGACACAGATACGCAGTATTTT.

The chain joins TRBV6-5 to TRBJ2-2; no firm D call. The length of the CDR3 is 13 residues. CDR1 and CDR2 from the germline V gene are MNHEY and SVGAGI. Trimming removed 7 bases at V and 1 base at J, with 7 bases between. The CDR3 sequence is CASTEQNTGELFF. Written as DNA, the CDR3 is TGTGCCAGCACGGAACAGAACACCGGGGAGCTGTTTTTT.

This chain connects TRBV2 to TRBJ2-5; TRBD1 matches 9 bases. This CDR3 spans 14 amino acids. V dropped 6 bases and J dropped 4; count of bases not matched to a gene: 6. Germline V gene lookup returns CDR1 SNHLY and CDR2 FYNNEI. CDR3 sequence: CASRFETGGETQYF. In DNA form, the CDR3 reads TGTGCCAGCAGATTTGAGACAGGGGGAGAGACCCAGTACTTC.

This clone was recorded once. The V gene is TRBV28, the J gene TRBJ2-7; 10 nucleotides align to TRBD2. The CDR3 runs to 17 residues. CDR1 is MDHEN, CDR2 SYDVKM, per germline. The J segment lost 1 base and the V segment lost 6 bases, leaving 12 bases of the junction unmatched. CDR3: CASRHREGLARSYEQYF. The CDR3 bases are TGTGCCAGCAGACACCGAGAGGGACTAGCGCGATCCTACGAGCAGTACTTC.

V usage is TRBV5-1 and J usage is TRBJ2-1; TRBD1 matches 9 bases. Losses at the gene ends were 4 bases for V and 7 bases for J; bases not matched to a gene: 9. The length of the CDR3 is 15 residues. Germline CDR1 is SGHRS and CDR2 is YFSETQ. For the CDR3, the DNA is TGCGCCAGCAGCGTACAGGGGGCGCATAGTAATGAGCAGTTCTTC. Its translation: CASSVQGAHSNEQFF.

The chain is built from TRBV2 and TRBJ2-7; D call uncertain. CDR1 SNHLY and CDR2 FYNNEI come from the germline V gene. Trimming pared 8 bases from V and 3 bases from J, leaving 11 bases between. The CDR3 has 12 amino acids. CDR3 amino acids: CASLYRYYEQYF. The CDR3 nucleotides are TGTGCCAGCCTTTACCGGTACTACGAGCAGTACTTC. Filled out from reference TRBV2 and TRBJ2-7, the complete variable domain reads EPEVTQTPSHQVTQMGQEVILRCVPISNHLYFYWYRQILGQKVEFLVSFYNNEISEKSEIFDDQFSVERPDGSNFTLKIRSTKLEDSAMYFCASLYRYYEQYFGPGTRLTVT.

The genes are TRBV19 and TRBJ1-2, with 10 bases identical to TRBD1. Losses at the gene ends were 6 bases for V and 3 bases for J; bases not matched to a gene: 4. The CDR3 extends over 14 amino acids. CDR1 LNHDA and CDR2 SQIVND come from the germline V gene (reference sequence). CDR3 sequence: CASSSGTGDYGYTF. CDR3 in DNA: TGTGCCAGTAGCTCCGGGACAGGGGACTATGGCTACACCTTC. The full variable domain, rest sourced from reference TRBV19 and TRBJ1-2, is DGGITQSPKYLFRKEGQNVTLSCEQNLNHDAMYWYRQDPGQGLRLIYYSQIVNDFQKGDIAEGYSVSREKKESFPLTVTSAQKNPTAFYLCASSSGTGDYGYTFGSGTRLTVV.

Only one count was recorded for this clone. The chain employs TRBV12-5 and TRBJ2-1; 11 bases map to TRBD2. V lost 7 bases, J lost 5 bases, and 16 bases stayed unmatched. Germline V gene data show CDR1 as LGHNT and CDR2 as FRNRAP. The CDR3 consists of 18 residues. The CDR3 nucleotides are TGTGCTAGTGAGCCCGGGACTAGCGGACCTCACAGACACAATGAGCAGTTCTTC. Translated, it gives CASEPGTSGPHRHNEQFF.

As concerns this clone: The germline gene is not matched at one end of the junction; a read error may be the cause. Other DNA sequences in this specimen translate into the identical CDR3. DNA for the CDR3: TGCGCCAGCTCGGCGGGATCCTACGAGCAGTACTTC. Translating it yields CASSAGSYEQYF. The J gene is TRBJ2-7, the V gene TRBV27; possible D gene TRBD2, 6 bases. The germline CDR1 and CDR2 sequences are MNHEY and SMNVEV (reference sequence). This CDR3 has 12 residues.

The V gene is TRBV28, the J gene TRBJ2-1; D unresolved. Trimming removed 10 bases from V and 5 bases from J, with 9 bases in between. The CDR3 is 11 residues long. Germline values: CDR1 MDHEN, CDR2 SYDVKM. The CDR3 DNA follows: TGTGCCACCCGGAGCAACAATGAGCAGTTCTTC. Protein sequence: CATRSNNEQFF.

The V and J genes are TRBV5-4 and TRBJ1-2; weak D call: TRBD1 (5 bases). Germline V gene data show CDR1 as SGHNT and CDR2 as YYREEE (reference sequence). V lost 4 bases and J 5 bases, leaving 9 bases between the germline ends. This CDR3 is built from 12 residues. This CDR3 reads CASSPAGYGYTF. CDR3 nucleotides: TGTGCCAGCAGCCCCGCAGGGTATGGCTACACCTTC.

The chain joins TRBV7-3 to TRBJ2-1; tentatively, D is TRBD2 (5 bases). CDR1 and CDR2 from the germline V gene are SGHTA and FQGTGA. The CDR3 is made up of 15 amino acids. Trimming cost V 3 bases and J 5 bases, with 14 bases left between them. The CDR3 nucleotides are TGTGCCAGCAGCTTCCTAGGAGGTATCAACAATGAGCAGTTCTTC. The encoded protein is CASSFLGGINNEQFF.

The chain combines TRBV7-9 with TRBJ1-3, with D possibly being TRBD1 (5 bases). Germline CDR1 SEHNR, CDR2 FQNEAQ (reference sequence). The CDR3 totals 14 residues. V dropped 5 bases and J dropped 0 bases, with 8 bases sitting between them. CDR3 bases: TGTGCCAGCAGCCCTCAGGGCTCTGGAAACACCATATATTTT. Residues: CASSPQGSGNTIYF.

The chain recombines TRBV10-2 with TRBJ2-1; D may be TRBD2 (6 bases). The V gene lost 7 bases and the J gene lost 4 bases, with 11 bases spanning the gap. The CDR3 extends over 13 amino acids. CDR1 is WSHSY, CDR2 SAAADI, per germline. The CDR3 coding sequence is TGCGCCAGCACAGCGGGCCTTTACAATGAGCAGTTCTTC. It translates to CASTAGLYNEQFF.

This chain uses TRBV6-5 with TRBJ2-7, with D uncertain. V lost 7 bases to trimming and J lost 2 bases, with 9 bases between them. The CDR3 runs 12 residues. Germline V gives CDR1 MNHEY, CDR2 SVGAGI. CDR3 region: CASISSPYEQYF. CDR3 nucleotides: TGTGCCAGCATTTCCTCGCCCTACGAGCAGTACTTC.

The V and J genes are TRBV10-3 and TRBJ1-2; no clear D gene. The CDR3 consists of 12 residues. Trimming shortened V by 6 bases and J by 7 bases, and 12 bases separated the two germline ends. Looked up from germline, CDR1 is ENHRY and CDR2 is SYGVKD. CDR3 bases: TGTGCCATCAGCCCCACGGTTTTTGGCTACACCTTC. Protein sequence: CAISPTVFGYTF.

CDR3 in amino acids: CASMRGAGANTGELFF. In DNA, the CDR3 is TGCGCCAGCATGAGGGGAGCGGGGGCGAACACCGGGGAGCTGTTTTTT. This chain connects TRBV5-1 to TRBJ2-2, with 8 bases lining up with TRBD2. The CDR3 totals 16 residues. The V and J ends lost 6 bases and 0 bases, in that order; junction bases with no gene match: 7. Per germline, CDR1 SGHRS and CDR2 YFSETQ.

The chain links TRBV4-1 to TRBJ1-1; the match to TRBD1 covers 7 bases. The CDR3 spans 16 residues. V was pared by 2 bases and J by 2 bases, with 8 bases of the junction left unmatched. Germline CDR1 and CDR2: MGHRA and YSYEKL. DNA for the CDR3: TGCGCCAGCAGCCAAAGGGGGTGGACAGGTAACACTGAAGCTTTCTTT. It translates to CASSQRGWTGNTEAFF.

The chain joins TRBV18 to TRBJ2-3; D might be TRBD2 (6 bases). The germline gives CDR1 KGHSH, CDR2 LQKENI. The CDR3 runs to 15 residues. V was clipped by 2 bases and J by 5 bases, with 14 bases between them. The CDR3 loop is CASSPKLARRDTQYF. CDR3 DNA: TGTGCCAGCTCACCAAAACTAGCCCGAAGAGATACGCAGTATTTT.

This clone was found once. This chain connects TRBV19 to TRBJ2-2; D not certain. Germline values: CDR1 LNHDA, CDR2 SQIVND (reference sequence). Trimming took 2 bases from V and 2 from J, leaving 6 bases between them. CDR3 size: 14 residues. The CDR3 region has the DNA TGTGCCAGTAGTATATCCCCCAACACCGGGGAGCTGTTTTTT. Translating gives CASSISPNTGELFF.